The 5 T cell receptor beta chains presented below share a single source sample, sequenced in a study of Ad26.COV2.S vaccination and SARS-CoV-2 variants. Libraries were prepared by immunoSEQ multiplex PCR; TCRdb keeps only in-frame clonotypes and omits some of them. This sample yields about 320,000 clones, of which about 82% are seen a single time; 2.1% belongs to the top ten. Treatment defined: some 19 received Ad26.COV2.S at low or high dose, single or two shots; about 5 received placebo; per-sample allocation not given. Collection of the samples took place on day 63 after the first injection of vaccine or placebo. This sample comprised peripheral blood, obtained in a trial of Ad26.COV2.S vaccine versus placebo. The receptor source for this set is a person aged 18-60 years who received the Ad26.COV2.S COVID-19 vaccine or a placebo.

The V and J genes are TRBV7-9 and TRBJ1-1; D remains unclear. V lost 5 bases, J lost 2 bases, and 15 bases lay in between. Germline-derived CDR1 and CDR2 are SEHNR and FQNEAQ (reference sequence). This CDR3 spans 15 amino acids. CDR3 loop: CASSPYRTGNTEAFF. The CDR3 bases are TGTGCCAGCAGCCCCTACCGGACGGGAAACACTGAAGCTTTCTTT.

The CDR3 loop is CASSTGTGYDEQYF. CDR3 DNA: TGTGCCAGCAGTACCGGGACAGGGTATGACGAGCAGTACTTC. The chain recombines TRBV2 with TRBJ2-7, with 9 bases identical to TRBD1. The CDR3 runs to 14 residues. Germline V gene data show CDR1 as SNHLY and CDR2 as FYNNEI. With V trimmed by 5 bases and J by 5 bases, 7 bases remained unmatched.

The rearrangement links TRBV30 to TRBJ1-5; D remains ambiguous. The length of the CDR3 is 13 residues. V lost 3 bases and J lost 0, with 6 bases in between. Per the germline V gene, CDR1 is GTSNPN and CDR2 is SVGIG (reference sequence). The CDR3 protein is CAWRTNSNQPQHF. The DNA of the CDR3 is TGTGCCTGGAGGACAAATAGCAATCAGCCCCAGCATTTT.

Notes on this clone: The sample has other DNA sequences that encode this CDR3 too. The V and J genes are TRBV19 and TRBJ1-5, with 7 bases that match TRBD1. The germline V gene has CDR1 LNHDA and CDR2 SQIVND (reference sequence). Trimming at V came to 6 bases and at J to 1 base, leaving 0 bases not matched to a gene. The CDR3 totals 13 residues. CDR3 DNA: TGTGCCAGTAGCAGGGGGAGCAATCAGCCCCAGCATTTT. It encodes CASSRGSNQPQHF.

V gene TRBV30 combines with J gene TRBJ2-5; TRBD2 matches 8 bases. V trimming: 5 bases; J trimming: 0 bases; junction bases outside the gene matches: 17. The CDR3 has 18 residues. The germline gives CDR1 GTSNPN, CDR2 SVGIG (reference sequence). CDR3 protein: CAWGGVSRGAQYQETQYF. CDR3 nucleotide sequence: TGTGCCTGGGGTGGGGTCTCGCGGGGGGCCCAGTACCAAGAGACCCAGTACTTC.